The 15 T cell receptor beta chains presented below share a single source sample, sequenced in a study of cytomegalovirus exposure and HLA in healthy donors. The PCR made use of 60 Vbeta and 13 Jbeta primers. Here immunoSEQ multiplex PCR was the method, and the copy in TCRdb shows in-frame clones only, minus some. Altogether some 200,000 clones are present, about 79% being singletons, with the ten largest covering more than 1.5%. Sequenced sample: PBMCs. Receptors were obtained from a man aged 18 to 30 in good health and CMV-seronegative.

The V and J genes are TRBV7-2 and TRBJ2-3; 9 bases fit TRBD2. The junction had 8 bases not matched to a gene; V was cut back by 3 bases and J by 4 bases. Per the germline V gene, CDR1 is SGHTA and CDR2 is FQGNSA. The CDR3 consists of 16 residues. CDR3 region: CASSFSASGISDTQYF. The CDR3 region has the DNA TGTGCCAGCAGCTTTTCCGCTAGCGGGATATCAGATACGCAGTATTTT. Filled out from reference TRBV7-2 and TRBJ2-3, the complete variable domain reads GAGVSQSPSNKVTEKGKDVELRCDPISGHTALYWYRQSLGQGLEFLIYFQGNSAPDKSGLPSDRFSAERTGGSVSTLTIQRTQQEDSAVYLCASSFSASGISDTQYFGPGTRLTVL.

The rearrangement links TRBV7-9 to TRBJ2-7; D might be TRBD1 (6 bases). V dropped 5 bases and J dropped 7 bases, with 9 bases sitting between them. Germline V gives CDR1 SEHNR, CDR2 FQNEAQ (reference sequence). There are 11 residues in the CDR3. CDR3 sequence reads: CASSETGEQYF. The CDR3, as DNA: TGTGCCAGCAGCGAAACAGGGGAGCAGTACTTC.

This chain links TRBV7-2 with TRBJ2-7, with TRBD1 matching over 8 bases. After removal of 1 base from V and 1 base from J, the junction contained 3 bases not matched to a gene. In germline, CDR1 is SGHTA, CDR2 FQGNSA. CDR3 size: 15 residues. CDR3 nucleotides: TGTGCCAGCAGCTTAGTTCAGGGGGCGTCCTACGAGCAGTACTTC. It is translated as CASSLVQGASYEQYF.

The gene calls are TRBV18 and TRBJ2-5; 10 nucleotides match TRBD1. Looked up from germline, CDR1 is KGHSH and CDR2 is LQKENI. With V trimmed by 0 bases and J by 4 bases, 2 bases remained unmatched. This CDR3 contains 15 residues. CDR3: CASSPPGQGGETQYF. In nucleotides, the CDR3 is TGTGCCAGCTCACCACCCGGACAGGGGGGAGAGACCCAGTACTTC.

CDR3 coding DNA: TGTGCCAGCAGCGCGACAGGGGATAGCAATCAGCCCCAGCATTTT. Protein sequence: CASSATGDSNQPQHF. The rearrangement joins TRBV9 to TRBJ1-5; 8 bases fit TRBD1. V dropped 3 bases and J dropped 0; count of bases not matched to a gene: 2. CDR1 is SGDLS and CDR2 is YYNGEE in the germline V gene. The CDR3 has 15 residues.

This clone appeared a few times. The chain recombines TRBV27 with TRBJ2-3, with TRBD2 matching 10 bases. This CDR3 has 16 residues. Germline V gene data show CDR1 as MNHEY and CDR2 as SMNVEV (reference sequence). Trimming took 5 bases from V and 4 from J; bases not matched to a gene: 9. CDR3 sequence reads: CASSPGISGRPDTQYF. Here the CDR3 DNA reads TGTGCCAGCAGTCCCGGGATTAGCGGGAGGCCAGATACGCAGTATTTT.

V is TRBV6-5 and J is TRBJ2-2, with 9 bases fitting TRBD1. The CDR3 sequence is 16 residues long. V lost 4 bases to trimming and J lost 4 bases; unmatched junction nucleotides: 7. Per the germline V gene, CDR1 is MNHEY and CDR2 is SVGAGI. The DNA for the CDR3 is TGTGCCAGCAGTTCCGGGACAGGGAAAATCACCGGGGAGCTGTTTTTT. Translating gives CASSSGTGKITGELFF.

The chain employs TRBV19 and TRBJ2-5; either TRBD1 or TRBD2 may supply D (5 bases each). This CDR3 contains 13 residues. Germline loops: CDR1 LNHDA, CDR2 SQIVND (reference sequence). Trimming took 10 bases from V and 3 from J, leaving 15 bases between them. The CDR3 nucleotides are TGTGCCACTAGCAGGGTCCTGGAAGAGACCCAGTACTTC. Protein: CATSRVLEETQYF.

This clone was detected only once. This sequence joins TRBV11-3 and TRBJ2-5; tentatively, D is TRBD1 (6 bases). Between the trimmed V and J ends, which lost 5 bases and 1 base, there was a span of 26 bases. The length of the CDR3 is 19 residues. Germline CDR1 SGHNT, CDR2 YENEEA. CDR3 sequence reads: CASSLRLRTGSGRQETQYF. The CDR3 bases are TGTGCCAGCAGCCTAAGACTCCGAACAGGGAGCGGCCGCCAAGAGACCCAGTACTTC.

The V call is TRBV30, the J call TRBJ1-5, with 10 bases aligning to TRBD1. J lost 6 bases, V lost 3 bases, and 14 bases had no gene match. The CDR3 is made up of 17 amino acids. The germline CDR1 and CDR2 sequences are GTSNPN and SVGIG (reference sequence). The CDR3 spells CAWRANFGQGESQPQHF. CDR3 nucleotides: TGTGCCTGGAGAGCAAACTTCGGACAGGGGGAATCTCAGCCCCAGCATTTT. The variable domain in full, with the rest retrieved from reference TRBV30 and TRBJ1-5, is SQTIHQWPATLVQPVGSPLSLECTVEGTSNPNLYWYRQAAGRGLQLLFYSVGIGQISSEVPQNLSASRPQDRQFILSSKKLLLSDSGFYLCAWRANFGQGESQPQHFGDGTRLSIL.

The chain is built from TRBV29-1 and TRBJ1-1; perhaps TRBD1 as D (6 bases). The V gene lost 6 bases and the J gene lost 1 base, with 21 bases spanning the gap. The V gene's germline CDR1 is SQVTM and CDR2 ANQGSEA. This CDR3 has 16 amino acids. DNA for the CDR3: TGCAGCGTCCGCCTCGGGACACCGGATAAGAACACTGAAGCTTTCTTT. Its translation is CSVRLGTPDKNTEAFF.

The V and J genes are TRBV7-9 and TRBJ2-1; 12 positions agree with TRBD2. Losses at the gene ends were 4 bases for V and 0 bases for J; bases not matched to a gene: 4. The CDR3 is made up of 17 amino acids. The germline V gene has CDR1 SEHNR and CDR2 FQNEAQ (reference sequence). The CDR3 coding sequence is TGTGCCAGCAGCTCAAGACTAGCGGGGGACTCCTACAATGAGCAGTTCTTC. This sequence encodes CASSSRLAGDSYNEQFF.

This chain connects TRBV28 to TRBJ2-7; 10 nucleotides line up with TRBD2. The ends lost 8 bases at V and 2 bases at J; junction bases unmatched: 6. CDR3 length: 14 amino acids. Germline V lookup: CDR1 MDHEN, CDR2 SYDVKM. DNA of the CDR3: TGTGCCAGCGCCCTAGCGGGAGCCCCCTACGAGCAGTACTTC. It translates to CASALAGAPYEQYF.

The chain recombines TRBV10-3 with TRBJ2-1, with 15 bases aligning to TRBD2. Trimming took 10 bases from V and 5 from J; bases not matched to a gene: 6. Germline V gene data show CDR1 as ENHRY and CDR2 as SYGVKD. The CDR3 consists of 15 residues. This CDR3 is CASSGTSGGHNEQFF. The DNA of the CDR3 is TGTGCCAGTTCCGGGACTAGCGGGGGGCACAATGAGCAGTTCTTC.

The rearrangement links TRBV5-4 to TRBJ2-7; the match to TRBD1 covers 10 bases. The CDR3 is 14 amino acids. CDR1 and CDR2 from the germline V gene are SGHNT and YYREEE (reference sequence). V gave up 5 bases and J gave up 4 bases; unmatched junction bases: 6. The CDR3 here is CASRTGTGEYEQYF. Written as DNA, the CDR3 is TGTGCCAGCAGAACCGGGACAGGGGAATACGAGCAGTACTTC. Drawing the rest from reference TRBV5-4 and TRBJ2-7, the complete variable domain is ETGVTQSPTHLIKTRGQQVTLRCSSQSGHNTVSWYQQALGQGPQFIFQYYREEENGRGNFPPRFSGLQFPNYSSELNVNALELDDSALYLCASRTGTGEYEQYFGPGTRLTVT.